Listed below are T cell receptor beta chains from one sample, sequenced in a study of blood T cell repertoires in COVID-19. TCRdb's copy holds only in-frame clones and misses some; the assay was immunoSEQ multiplex PCR. This sample has about 220,000 clones; over 80% occur once, and the top ten carry about 6.6%. Specimen: PBMCs or T cells enriched from blood (not recorded which). These receptor sequences come from a woman in her forties who had recovered from COVID-19. Each CDR3 is given with its conserved first and last residue. A D gene is named only where the DNA matches it firmly. Size is stated for part of the rows, as once, few or many counts, or as a class when the clone is expanded.

clone_size j_call v_call d_call cdr3_length cdr3_aa cdr3_nt
NA TRBJ2-1 TRBV30 TRBD2 15 CAWAGVAGSYNEQFF TGTGCCTGGGCTGGGGTAGCGGGGTCGTACAATGAGCAGTTCTTC
once TRBJ1-4 TRBV10-3 NA 14 CAISDRTPNEKLFF TGTGCCATCAGTGATCGGACACCGAATGAAAAACTGTTTTTT
NA TRBJ2-3 TRBV9 TRBD2 16 CASSVGEGRRTDTQYF TGTGCCAGCAGCGTAGGGGAGGGCCGTCGCACAGATACGCAGTATTTT
NA TRBJ1-1 TRBV11-2 TRBD1 14 CASSLDRVNTEAFF TGTGCCAGCTCATTGGACAGGGTGAACACTGAAGCTTTCTTT
NA TRBJ2-1 TRBV10-2 TRBD2 13 CASCLLAGVEQFF TGCGCCAGCTGTTTACTAGCGGGGGTTGAGCAGTTCTTC
NA TRBJ1-1 TRBV5-1 NA 15 CASSLNGALGGEAFF TGCGCCAGCAGCTTGAATGGTGCTCTCGGGGGTGAAGCTTTCTTT
NA TRBJ2-7 TRBV6-6 NA 15 CASSQSGGKGYEQYF TGTGCCAGCAGCCAAAGTGGGGGGAAAGGGTACGAGCAGTACTTC
NA TRBJ1-5 TRBV2 TRBD1 14 CASGLTGGNQPQHF TGTGCCAGCGGGCTAACAGGGGGAAATCAGCCCCAGCATTTT
NA TRBJ1-2 TRBV2 NA 14 CASSGQPATYGYTF TGTGCCAGCAGTGGACAGCCAGCCACCTATGGCTACACCTTC
NA TRBJ2-1 TRBV4-1 TRBD2 17 CASSQEVATSGSNEQFF TGCGCCAGCAGCCAAGAAGTAGCGACTAGCGGGAGCAATGAGCAGTTCTTC
NA TRBJ2-1 TRBV7-2 NA 15 CASSLGAYWFNEQFF TGTGCCAGCAGTCTTGGGGCCTATTGGTTCAATGAGCAGTTCTTC
many TRBJ2-1 TRBV5-6 TRBD1 16 CASSLFSGQGENEQFF TGTGCCAGCAGCTTGTTCTCGGGACAGGGTGAGAATGAGCAGTTCTTC
NA TRBJ1-2 TRBV5-1 TRBD1 13 CASSAGQTYGYTF TGCGCCAGCAGCGCGGGACAGACCTATGGCTACACCTTC
NA TRBJ1-5 TRBV30 NA 14 CAWSVGRVNQPQHF TGTGCCTGGAGTGTAGGCAGGGTCAATCAGCCCCAGCATTTT
NA TRBJ2-1 TRBV7-9 NA 16 CASSFPGQYSYNEQFF TGTGCCAGCAGCTTTCCCGGACAGTACAGCTACAATGAGCAGTTCTTC
NA TRBJ1-4 TRBV29-1 NA 13 CSVYTSGNEKLFF TGCAGCGTTTATACATCGGGTAATGAAAAACTGTTTTTT
NA TRBJ2-3 TRBV30 TRBD1 19 CAWSLDRGRAGGRTDTQYF TGTGCCTGGAGTCTGGACAGGGGGCGAGCGGGAGGTCGGACAGATACGCAGTATTTT
few TRBJ1-5 TRBV19 NA 14 CASTRGWSNQPQHF TGTGCCAGTACCAGGGGATGGAGCAATCAGCCCCAGCATTTT
NA TRBJ1-6 TRBV6-2/TRBV6-3 NA 14 CASSYSVENSPLHF TGTGCCAGCAGTTACTCGGTGGAGAATTCACCCCTCCACTTT
NA TRBJ1-2 TRBV5-6 TRBD1 15 CASSYTGDLIYGYTF TGTGCCAGCAGCTACACAGGGGACTTAATATATGGCTACACCTTC
few TRBJ2-1 TRBV18 TRBD2 15 CASSLGPGGDSEQFF TGTGCCAGCTCACTCGGCCCGGGGGGAGATAGTGAGCAGTTCTTC
NA TRBJ2-4 TRBV28 TRBD2 16 CASSGLYSGRVNIQYF TGTGCCAGCAGTGGACTTTACAGCGGGAGGGTGAACATTCAGTACTTC
NA TRBJ1-2 TRBV12-3/TRBV12-4 NA 11 CASGLVHGYTF TGTGCCAGCGGCTTGGTTCATGGCTACACCTTC
NA TRBJ2-5 TRBV19 TRBD2 16 CASSIGREAPQETQYF TGTGCCAGTAGTATAGGGCGGGAGGCCCCACAAGAGACCCAGTACTTC
NA TRBJ1-2 TRBV28 TRBD1 13 CASSLTGGYGYTF TGTGCCAGCAGTTTAACAGGGGGTTATGGCTACACCTTC
NA TRBJ1-2 TRBV19 TRBD1 16 CASSMGLRDRAYGYTF TGTGCCAGTAGTATGGGGCTCCGGGACAGGGCCTATGGCTACACCTTC
NA TRBJ1-6 TRBV6-1 NA 16 CASSAGVSSYNSPLHF TGTGCCAGCAGTGCAGGGGTGAGCTCCTATAATTCACCCCTCCACTTT
NA TRBJ2-7 TRBV7-3 NA 13 CASSFHQGGEQYF TGTGCCAGCAGCTTCCACCAGGGTGGCGAGCAGTACTTC
NA TRBJ2-2 TRBV5-1 NA 15 CASSFRGANTGELFF TGCGCCAGCAGCTTCCGGGGTGCCAACACCGGGGAGCTGTTTTTT
NA TRBJ1-2 TRBV4-1 NA 15 CASSLGTVANYGYTF TGCGCCAGCAGCCTAGGGACTGTAGCTAACTATGGCTACACCTTC
once TRBJ2-5 TRBV5-1 TRBD2 16 CASSPTSGPYQETQYF TGCGCCAGCAGCCCAACTAGCGGGCCTTACCAAGAGACCCAGTACTTC
once TRBJ1-1 TRBV5-5 NA 12 CASSPTNTEAFF TGTGCCAGCAGCCCGACAAACACTGAAGCTTTCTTT
once TRBJ2-1 TRBV9 NA 13 CASSGGEANEQFF TGTGCCAGCAGCGGGGGAGAGGCCAATGAGCAGTTCTTC
NA TRBJ2-5 TRBV7-2 NA 14 CASSSRVMEETQYF TGTGCCAGCAGCTCCAGGGTAATGGAGGAGACCCAGTACTTC
few TRBJ2-1 TRBV10-3 TRBD2 15 CAISGSGSKDNEQFF TGTGCCATCAGTGGGAGCGGGAGTAAGGACAATGAGCAGTTCTTC
NA TRBJ1-6 TRBV7-2 TRBD1 15 CASSSMTGVNSPLHF TGTGCCAGCAGCTCGATGACAGGGGTCAATTCACCCCTCCACTTT
NA TRBJ2-3 TRBV7-2 TRBD2 17 CASRRTGTSGSPDTQYF TGTGCCAGCAGGCGGACCGGGACTAGCGGGAGCCCAGATACGCAGTATTTT
many TRBJ1-2 TRBV15 NA 16 CATSRDEGFLGIGYTF TGTGCCACCAGCAGAGATGAAGGCTTCCTAGGTATAGGCTACACCTTC
NA TRBJ2-3 TRBV6-2/TRBV6-3 TRBD2 16 CASSFRTSGSTDTQYF TGTGCCAGCAGTTTCCGGACTAGCGGGAGCACAGATACGCAGTATTTT
NA TRBJ2-1 TRBV30 TRBD2 13 CAWRRTSAHEQFF TGTGCCTGGAGAAGGACTAGCGCGCATGAGCAGTTCTTC
NA TRBJ1-2 TRBV27 NA 15 CASSLGGAGDYGYTF TGTGCCAGCAGTTTGGGGGGGGCGGGTGACTATGGCTACACCTTC
NA TRBJ1-1 TRBV6-5 NA 13 CASREERNTEAFF TGTGCCAGTAGGGAGGAGAGGAACACTGAAGCTTTCTTT
NA TRBJ1-4 TRBV24-1 TRBD1 15 CATSDRGGTNEKLFF TGTGCCACCAGCGACAGGGGGGGAACTAATGAAAAACTGTTTTTT
NA TRBJ2-3 TRBV5-4 TRBD1 14 CASSDRGATDTQYF TGTGCCAGCAGCGACAGGGGAGCGACAGATACGCAGTATTTT
NA TRBJ2-1 TRBV5-1 NA 13 CASSLQGVDEQFF TGCGCCAGCAGCTTGCAAGGGGTCGATGAGCAGTTCTTC
NA TRBJ1-5 TRBV28 NA 17 CASSSLTGTINNQPQHF TGTGCCAGCAGTTCGTTAACCGGGACAATCAACAATCAGCCCCAGCATTTT
NA TRBJ1-2 TRBV28 NA 17 CASQVPLGTNSNYGYTF TGTGCCAGCCAGGTACCATTAGGTACGAACTCTAACTATGGCTACACCTTC
NA TRBJ2-1 TRBV28 NA 13 CASRTQGINEQFF TGTGCCAGCAGGACACAGGGAATCAATGAGCAGTTCTTC
NA TRBJ2-1 TRBV24-1 TRBD2 16 CATSDKGTSGSNEQFF TGTGCCACCAGTGATAAGGGGACTAGCGGGAGCAATGAGCAGTTCTTC
NA TRBJ1-1 TRBV18 NA 14 CASSPGIMNTEAFF TGTGCCAGCTCACCCGGGATTATGAACACTGAAGCTTTCTTT
NA TRBJ2-3 TRBV19 TRBD2 15 CASSTTSVISDTQYF TGTGCCAGTAGTACTACTAGCGTGATTTCAGATACGCAGTATTTT
NA TRBJ1-1 TRBV13 TRBD1 15 CASSLIQGGDTEAFF TGTGCCAGCAGCCTTATACAGGGGGGGGACACTGAAGCTTTCTTT
NA TRBJ2-3 TRBV11-2 NA 14 CASSRDFDTDTQYF TGTGCCAGCAGCCGGGACTTCGACACAGATACGCAGTATTTT
NA TRBJ1-2 TRBV24-1 NA 14 CATSESDSYYGYTF TGTGCCACCAGTGAGTCCGACAGCTACTATGGCTACACCTTC